This T cell receptor beta chain was sequenced during a study of blood T cell repertoires in COVID-19. Whole-study context: Spain, Italy and the United States supplied samples that represented acute and convalescent COVID-19.

Germline V CDR1 and CDR2: SGHDT, YYEEEE. The CDR3 has 16 residues. V lost 4 bases to trimming and J lost 2 bases; unmatched junction nucleotides: 9. This study enrolled people aged roughly 18 to 89 from about 24 US geographic areas. Assignment of participants to cohorts was predicated upon participant-reported clinical history. Some clones are missing from TCRdb's copy, which holds only in-frame ones; the method was immunoSEQ multiplex PCR. The sample records hundreds of thousands of clones, roughly 84% being singletons. Input material: PBMCs or T cells enriched from blood (not recorded which). This sequence originates from a woman in her thirties or forties who had recovered from COVID-19. The chain links TRBV5-6 to TRBJ2-3; 8 nucleotides align to TRBD1. Here the CDR3 DNA reads TGTGCCAGCAGCCGGTTAGGGCAGGGGGCCACAGATACGCAGTATTTT. As protein: CASSRLGQGATDTQYF.